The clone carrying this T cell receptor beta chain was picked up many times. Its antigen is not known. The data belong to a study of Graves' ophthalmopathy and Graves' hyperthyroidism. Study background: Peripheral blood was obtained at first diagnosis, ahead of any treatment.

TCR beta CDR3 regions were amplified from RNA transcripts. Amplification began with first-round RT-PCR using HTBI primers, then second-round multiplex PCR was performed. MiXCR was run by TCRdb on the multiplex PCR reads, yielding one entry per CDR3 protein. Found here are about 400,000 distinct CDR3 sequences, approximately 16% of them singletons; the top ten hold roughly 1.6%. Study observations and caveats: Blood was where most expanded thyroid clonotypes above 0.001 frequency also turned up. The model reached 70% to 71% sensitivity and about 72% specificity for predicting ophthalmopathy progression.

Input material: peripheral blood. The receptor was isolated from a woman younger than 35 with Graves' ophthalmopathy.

CDR3 protein: CASKMGGFYTEAFF. The DNA for the CDR3 is TGTGCCAGCAAAATGGGGGGATTTTACACTGAAGCTTTCTTT. The rearrangement links TRBV6-2 or TRBV6-3 to TRBJ1-1; D perhaps matches TRBD1 (5 bases). Trimming stripped 7 bases from V and 3 bases from J, with 15 bases between. The CDR3 runs to 14 residues. The germline CDR1 and CDR2 sequences are MNHEY and SVGEGT.